The 10 T cell receptor beta chains in this list originate from one sample, sequenced in a study of CD8+CD57+ T cells in acquired aplastic anemia. In patients chosen for sequencing, flow cytometry had shown CD8+CD57+ cell expansion. Genomic DNA served as template for TCR beta VDJ and CDR3 profiling. TCRdb re-derived calls from the reads in MiXCR, one entry per CDR3 protein. This table holds fewer than 300,000 distinct CDR3 sequences, around 82% found once. The source material was sorted CD4+, CD8+, or CD8+CD57+ T cells (not recorded which) from PBMCs. Source of these receptors: a human donor with aplastic anemia.

About this clonotype: This CDR3 is missing its conserved last phenylalanine or tryptophan, likely due to a read error. No DNA is shown, since the ends of the CDR3 on it are uncertain; the CDR3 is the one TCRdb lists. V gene TRBV7-2 combines with J gene TRBJ1-2; the table gives TRBD1 as D, unverified against the DNA. CDR1 is SGHTA, CDR2 FQGNSA, per germline. Inclusive of both ends, the CDR3 amounts to 12 amino acids. The CDR3 here is CASSLRSVQYGI.

The V call is TRBV15, the J call TRBJ2-2; D unresolved. This CDR3 has 11 amino acids. The germline V and J ends were trimmed by 4 bases and 8 bases, with 5 bases remaining between them. Germline lookup yields CDR1 LNHNV and CDR2 YYDKDF (reference sequence). This CDR3 is CATSNLGELFF. CDR3 nucleotide sequence: TGTGCCACCAGCAATTTGGGGGAGCTGTTTTTT. The complete variable domain, with remaining parts taken from reference TRBV15 and TRBJ2-2, reads DAMVIQNPRYQVTQFGKPVTLSCSQTLNHNVMYWYQQKSSQAPKLLFHYYDKDFNNEADTPDNFQSRRPNTSFCFLDIRSPGLGDTAMYLCATSNLGELFFGEGSRLTVL.

The J gene is TRBJ1-1, the V gene TRBV29-1, with D perhaps TRBD1 (5 bases). This CDR3 spans 14 amino acids. Between the trimmed V and J ends, which lost 4 bases and 1 base, there was a span of 13 bases. Germline CDR1 reads SQVTM; CDR2 reads ANQGSEA. This CDR3 reads CSVGGVGGNTEAFF. The DNA of the CDR3 is TGCAGCGTTGGGGGGGTGGGCGGGAACACTGAAGCTTTCTTT.

As for this clonotype: The CDR3 does not close with the conserved phenylalanine or tryptophan, likely indicating a read error. The DNA is left out, because the CDR3 cannot be placed on it with certainty; the CDR3 is given as TCRdb lists it. This chain joins TRBV7-8 and TRBJ1-3; the tabulated D call, TRBD1, remains unverified against the DNA. The CDR3 region is 13 residues in length, termini included. The V gene's germline CDR1 is SGHVS and CDR2 FQNEAQ. The CDR3 loop is CAITGGGGTAMHY.

A single count supports this clonotype. This chain joins TRBV2 and TRBJ2-2; either TRBD1 or TRBD2 may fit D (5 bases each). The germline gives CDR1 SNHLY, CDR2 FYNNEI. V lost 8 bases to trimming and J lost 3 bases, with 19 bases between them. The CDR3 extends over 16 amino acids. CDR3 nucleotide sequence: TGTGCCAGCTGGGACGGTCTGGTGGGCGACACCGGGGAGCTGTTTTTT. Translated: CASWDGLVGDTGELFF.

This sequence joins TRBV5-1 and TRBJ2-3; the D gene is possibly TRBD1 (6 bases). This CDR3 has 13 residues. V lost 0 bases and J 11 bases, leaving 13 bases between the germline ends. The V gene's germline CDR1 is SGHRS and CDR2 YFSETQ. CDR3 DNA: TGCGCCAGCAGCTTGGGAGATGGGGGCGGGCAGTATTTT. Its translation is CASSLGDGGGQYF.

Notes on this clonotype: The junction and the germline gene differ at one end; a read error may be behind it. V and J are TRBV2 and TRBJ2-3; TRBD1 aligns across 7 bases. The CDR3 has 15 amino acids. Germline V gene data show CDR1 as SNHLY and CDR2 as FYNNEI. The CDR3 DNA reads TGTGCCAGCAGCTTGGGGGACAGCAAGAGAGATTCGCAGTATTTT. Its protein product is CASSLGDSKRDSQYF.

The chain has TRBV12-5 and TRBJ2-1, with D tentatively TRBD2 (6 bases). Trimming stripped 6 bases from V and 8 bases from J, with 14 bases between. Germline V gene lookup returns CDR1 LGHNT and CDR2 FRNRAP. There are 13 residues in the CDR3. The CDR3 region has the DNA TGTGCTAGTGGCTATGGGGGGATCCATGAGCAGTTCTTC. Amino acids: CASGYGGIHEQFF.

CDR3 residues: CASSSGGTWGATQLTF. For the CDR3, the DNA is TGTGCCAGCAGTTCTGGCGGGACTTGGGGAGCGACCCAGCTGACTTTC. This rearrangement joins TRBV7-2 to TRBJ2-6, with a weak D call TRBD2 (6 bases). Germline CDR1 is SGHTA and CDR2 is FQGNSA. The CDR3 runs 16 residues. Trimming shortened V by 6 bases and J by 16 bases, and 28 bases separated the two germline ends. Supplemented by reference TRBV7-2 and TRBJ2-6, the full variable domain reads GAGVSQSPSNKVTEKGKDVELRCDPISGHTALYWYRQSLGQGLEFLIYFQGNSAPDKSGLPSDRFSAERTGGSVSTLTIQRTQQEDSAVYLCASSSGGTWGATQLTFGAGSRLTVL.

In its sample, this clonotype was seen a few times. The chain carries TRBV9 and TRBJ2-5; D could derive from TRBD1 or TRBD2 (5 bases each). Between the trimmed V and J ends, which lost 3 bases and 1 base, there was a span of 10 bases. Germline V CDR1 and CDR2: SGDLS, YYNGEE. This CDR3 has 14 amino acids. CDR3 amino acids: CASSGGSSQETQYF. For the CDR3, the DNA is TGTGCCAGCAGCGGGGGGTCCAGCCAAGAGACCCAGTACTTC.